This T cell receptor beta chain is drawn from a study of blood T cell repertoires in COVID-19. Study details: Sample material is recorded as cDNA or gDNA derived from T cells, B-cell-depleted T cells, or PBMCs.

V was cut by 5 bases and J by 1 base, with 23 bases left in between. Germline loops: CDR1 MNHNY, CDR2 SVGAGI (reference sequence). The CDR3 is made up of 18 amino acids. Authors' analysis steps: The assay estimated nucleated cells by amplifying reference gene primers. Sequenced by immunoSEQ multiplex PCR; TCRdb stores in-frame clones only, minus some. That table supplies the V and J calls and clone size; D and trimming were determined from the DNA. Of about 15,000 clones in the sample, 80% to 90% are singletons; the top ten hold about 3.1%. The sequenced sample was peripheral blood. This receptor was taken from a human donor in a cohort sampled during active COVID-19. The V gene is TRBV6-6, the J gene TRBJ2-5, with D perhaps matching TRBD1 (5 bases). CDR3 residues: CASSLTQRGPMGQETQYF. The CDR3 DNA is TGTGCCAGCAGTCTTACCCAAAGGGGCCCAATGGGCCAAGAGACCCAGTACTTC.